This T cell receptor (beta chain) was recovered during a study of control samples from healthy donors and cancer patients. Some clones are missing from TCRdb's copy, which holds only in-frame ones; the method was immunoSEQ multiplex PCR. Of 99,000 or so clones detected, around four fifths appear once; the ten largest clones hold roughly 13%. V was clipped by 0 bases and J by 7 bases; unmatched bases: 10. Germline V CDR1 and CDR2: GTSNPN, SVGIG (reference sequence). The CDR3 length is 15 residues. The sample was blood. The chain employs TRBV30 and TRBJ1-2; 8 positions agree with TRBD1. This clonotype was sampled from a woman in her 50s in good health. CDR3 in amino acids: CAWSVLTGGHGGYTF. The DNA of the CDR3 is TGTGCCTGGAGTGTACTAACAGGGGGTCACGGTGGCTACACCTTC.